These T cell receptor beta chains were read from a single sample in a study of cytomegalovirus exposure and HLA in healthy donors. The table came from immunoSEQ multiplex PCR; TCRdb's copy has only in-frame clones and leaves some out. The sample carries over 200,000 clones, around 86% recorded once. Sequencing used PBMCs. These receptors all stem from a woman aged 18-35 years in good health and CMV-seropositive. CDR3s include the opening cysteine and the closing phenylalanine or tryptophan. A D gene is named only where the DNA matches it firmly. Size is stated for part of the rows, as once, few or many counts, or as a class when the clone is expanded.

d_call j_call clone_size v_call cdr3_nt cdr3_aa
TRBD2 TRBJ2-7 once TRBV27 TGTGCCAGCACCCCCGGGACTAGCGGCTACGAGCAGTACTTC CASTPGTSGYEQYF
TRBD2 TRBJ2-7 - TRBV15 TGTGCCACCAGCAGGTTAAAGGGTACTAGCGCTCTGGGAGAGCAGTACTTC CATSRLKGTSALGEQYF
TRBD2 TRBJ2-7 - TRBV6-4 TGTGCCAGCAGTTTGAACCTGGGGGGGACTTCCTCCTACGAGCAGTACTTC CASSLNLGGTSSYEQYF
TRBD2 TRBJ2-7 - TRBV28 TGTGCCAGCAGTTCCCAGGGACTAGCGGCATCCTACGAGCAGTACTTC CASSSQGLAASYEQYF
TRBD2 TRBJ2-1 - TRBV7-6 TGTGCCAGCAGCTTAGCTCTAGCGGGAGGTAATGAGCAGTTCTTC CASSLALAGGNEQFF
- TRBJ2-7 - TRBV6-1 TGTGCCAGCAAGTCGAGGTGGTTCGGCGAGCAGTACTTC CASKSRWFGEQYF
- TRBJ2-2 - TRBV19 TGTGCCAGTAGTGAACCCCCCGCGGGGAACACCGGGGAGCTGTTTTTT CASSEPPAGNTGELFF
- TRBJ2-2 - TRBV14 TGTGCCAGCAGCCAAGAACTAGGGAACACCGGGGAGCTGTTTTTT CASSQELGNTGELFF
- TRBJ2-5 - TRBV7-9 TGTGCCAGCAGCCCTTCGAGGGCAGCCAGAGAGACCCAGTACTTC CASSPSRAARETQYF
- TRBJ2-7 once TRBV15 TGTGCCACCAGCAGAGATCGAGTTCCAGGGCGTCGGAACTACGAGCAGTACTTC CATSRDRVPGRRNYEQYF
- TRBJ1-2 - TRBV7-9 TGTGCCAGCAGCTCCGACAGTAGCCCCTATGGCTACACCTTC CASSSDSSPYGYTF
TRBD1 TRBJ2-5 - TRBV28 TGTGCCAGCAGTTTGCGGTTCGGCCGGGACAGGGGGGAAGAGACCCAGTACTTC CASSLRFGRDRGEETQYF
TRBD1 TRBJ1-1 - TRBV9 TGTGCCAGCAGCGTAGGTAGGCACAGGGGGGCCTCGAACACTGAAGCTTTCTTT CASSVGRHRGASNTEAFF
- TRBJ2-2 - TRBV27 TGTGCCAGCAGTTTGAGGGGAGGTAACACCGGGGAGCTGTTTTTT CASSLRGGNTGELFF
TRBD2 TRBJ2-1 - TRBV4-1 TGCGCCAGCAGCCAAGGCGGGACTAGCGGGAACAATGAGCAGTTCTTC CASSQGGTSGNNEQFF
- TRBJ2-2 - TRBV7-7 TGTGCCAGCGGATACAGCGGGAACACCGGGGAGCTGTTTTTT CASGYSGNTGELFF
TRBD1 TRBJ2-3 many TRBV15 TGTGCCACCAGCTCCTACCGGGACAGGGGAACAGATACGCAGTATTTT CATSSYRDRGTDTQYF
TRBD2 TRBJ2-7 few TRBV5-1 TGCGCCAGCAGTTTTGGACTAGTAGGCTACGAGCAGTACTTC CASSFGLVGYEQYF
TRBD1 TRBJ2-7 - TRBV19 TGTGCCAGTAGTATATCGGGACAGGGGTTCGGGGAGCAGTACTTC CASSISGQGFGEQYF
TRBD1 TRBJ2-4 few TRBV7-9 TGTGCCAGCAGCTTAGCTACAGGGGTACACATTCAGTACTTC CASSLATGVHIQYF
TRBD2 TRBJ2-2 - TRBV30 TGTGCCTGGAGTGTTCGCCTAGCGGGAGTCGGGGAGCTGTTTTTT CAWSVRLAGVGELFF
- TRBJ1-1 - TRBV10-1 TGCGCCAGCAGTGTATCCAGTCGGAACACTGAAGCTTTCTTT CASSVSSRNTEAFF
- TRBJ1-3 - TRBV6-1 TGTGCCAGCGGAAGGATGGGGGCGAAAGGAAACACCATATATTTT CASGRMGAKGNTIYF
TRBD1 TRBJ2-1 - TRBV10-3 TGTGCCGTTGCGGGACAGGATCTGGGGAATGAGCAGTTCTTC CAVAGQDLGNEQFF
TRBD2 TRBJ2-7 - TRBV9 TGTGCCAGCAGCCCTCTAGCGGGAGAGACGGGCGAGCAGTACTTC CASSPLAGETGEQYF
- TRBJ2-7 - TRBV27 TGTGCCAGCAGTCCCCTTGGGTGGGAGAGGAGGAACGAGCAGTACTTC CASSPLGWERRNEQYF
TRBD1 TRBJ2-3 - TRBV5-1 TGCGCCAGCAGCGGGACAGGGGACACTAGCACAGATACGCAGTATTTT CASSGTGDTSTDTQYF
TRBD2 TRBJ2-1 - TRBV6-5 TGTGCCAGCAGTTACCCCGGGACAGCGGGAGGGAGTGAGCAGTTCTTC CASSYPGTAGGSEQFF
- TRBJ2-7 - TRBV18 TGTGCCAGCTCACGGCAAAACTCCTACGAGCAGTACTTC CASSRQNSYEQYF
- TRBJ1-3 - TRBV7-8 TGTGCCAGCAGCGAACGGGACAGAAACACCATATATTTT CASSERDRNTIYF
- TRBJ1-5 - TRBV4-1 TGCGCCAGCAGCCAAGCCCCTGGGGGGTTTTCCCAGCCCCAGCATTTT CASSQAPGGFSQPQHF
TRBD1 TRBJ1-2 - TRBV27 TGTGCCAGCACCTCCCGGAGACAGGGTCAAGTCTCGAGCTACACCTTC CASTSRRQGQVSSYTF
- TRBJ2-2 - TRBV4-2 TGTGCCAGCAGCCAAGTGGGCTCTCTCACCGGGGAGCTGTTTTTT CASSQVGSLTGELFF
- TRBJ1-1 - TRBV6-1 TGTGCCAGCAGTGAATTCGGTGCTTTGAACACTGAAGCTTTCTTT CASSEFGALNTEAFF
- TRBJ2-2 - TRBV11-2 TGTGCCAGCAGCTTAGCCGGTACTAGGGCCGGGGAGCTGTTTTTT CASSLAGTRAGELFF
TRBD2 TRBJ2-1 once TRBV28 TGTGCCAGCAGTACCGGGACTAGCCGTTTTAATGAGCAGTTCTTC CASSTGTSRFNEQFF
- TRBJ2-7 - TRBV11-3 TGTGCCAGCAGCTTAGCTCGCGGGTACGAGCAGTACTTC CASSLARGYEQYF
TRBD2 TRBJ2-7 - TRBV27 TGTGCCAGCAGCCGACGCACTAGCGGGAGCTCCTACGAGCAGTACTTC CASSRRTSGSSYEQYF
TRBD1 TRBJ2-7 - TRBV28 TGTGCCAGCAATCCGGGACAGCTCACCTACGAGCAGTACTTC CASNPGQLTYEQYF
- TRBJ2-3 - TRBV27 TGTGCCAGCAGTTTTACTTCTCCCCCAGATACGCAGTATTTT CASSFTSPPDTQYF
- TRBJ1-3 - TRBV27 TGTGCCAGCAGTTTCGGGGTCACTGGAAACACCATATATTTT CASSFGVTGNTIYF
TRBD1 TRBJ2-7 - TRBV5-6 TGTGCCAGCAGCTTGGTAGGGGGCGTACACGAGCAGTACTTC CASSLVGGVHEQYF
TRBD2 TRBJ2-3 - TRBV6-5 TGTGCCAGCAGATTAGCGGGAGGCACAGATACGCAGTATTTT CASRLAGGTDTQYF
- TRBJ2-2 - TRBV18 TGTGCCAGCTCACCGGAGCGCACCGGGGAGCTGTTTTTT CASSPERTGELFF
TRBD2 TRBJ2-7 - TRBV27 TGTGCCAGCAGCATAATCAGCGGGAGTCGTTACGAGCAGTACTTC CASSIISGSRYEQYF
- TRBJ1-1 - TRBV14 TGTGCCAGCAGCTTGGTGGCTAGGAACACTGAAGCTTTCTTT CASSLVARNTEAFF
- TRBJ1-5 few TRBV27 TGTGCCAGCAGTACCATACAGGGTGTGGGTCAGCCCCAGCATTTT CASSTIQGVGQPQHF
- TRBJ1-3 - TRBV29-1 TGCAGCGTTGGGGGACTCCGGGGAAACACCATATATTTT CSVGGLRGNTIYF
- TRBJ2-1 - TRBV27 TGTGCCAGCAGCCCCCCAGCGTTTAACGGTGAGCAGTTCTTC CASSPPAFNGEQFF
- TRBJ1-5 - TRBV7-9 TGTGCCAGCAGCCCACCCGAGAGCAATCAGCCCCAGCATTTT CASSPPESNQPQHF
- TRBJ2-1 - TRBV9 TGTGCCAGCAGCTTTGATTTGGGGGGGCGCAAGAAGTTGAATGAGCAGTTCTTC CASSFDLGGRKKLNEQFF